This T cell receptor beta chain was recovered during a study of beta chain features in type 1 diabetes. Concerning this clone: Its target is not known.

This CDR3 region has 12 residues. The V and J ends lost 10 bases and 3 bases respectively, with 10 bases between them. Germline CDR1 MDHEN, CDR2 SYDVKM. Expressed TCRB transcripts were sequenced because the isolated RNA had all been reverse transcribed beforehand. The method was immunoSEQ multiplex PCR; TCRdb's version includes in-frame clones alone and lacks a portion of them. The sample yields 120,000 or so clones, 17% seen once. Overall study results and limits: In all four CD4+ subsets, TCRB CDR3 length was significantly, moderately reduced in type 1 diabetes.

The rearrangement links TRBV28 to TRBJ2-1, with unresolved D. The clonotype originates from a man aged 18 to 35 with type 1 diabetes. Specimen: central memory CD4+ T cells from blood. As DNA, the CDR3 is TGTGCCACCCAGGTTAACTACAATGAGCAGTTCTTC. Protein sequence: CATQVNYNEQFF.